The text below deals with one T cell receptor (beta chain). RNA totalling roughly 0.45 to 1 ug underwent reverse transcription with random hexamers. TCRdb itself ran the immunoSEQ multiplex PCR reads through MiXCR, one entry per CDR3 protein. The sample holds approximately 49,000 distinct CDR3 sequences; approximately 95% are singletons and the top ten take roughly 0.79%. This sample was taken from a study of CD8 T cells in Susac syndrome. V was shortened by 1 base and J by 6 bases, with 6 bases between the two germline ends. CDR1 and CDR2 from the germline V gene are MGHRA and YSYEKL. The CDR3 extends over 12 amino acids.

The sequencing sample was made of CD8+ T cells from PBMCs. This TCR came from a human donor with Susac syndrome. This chain links TRBV4-1 with TRBJ1-2; D unresolved. The CDR3 nucleotides are TGCGCCAGCAGCCAAGGGGTGGATGGCTACACCTTC. Its protein product is CASSQGVDGYTF.